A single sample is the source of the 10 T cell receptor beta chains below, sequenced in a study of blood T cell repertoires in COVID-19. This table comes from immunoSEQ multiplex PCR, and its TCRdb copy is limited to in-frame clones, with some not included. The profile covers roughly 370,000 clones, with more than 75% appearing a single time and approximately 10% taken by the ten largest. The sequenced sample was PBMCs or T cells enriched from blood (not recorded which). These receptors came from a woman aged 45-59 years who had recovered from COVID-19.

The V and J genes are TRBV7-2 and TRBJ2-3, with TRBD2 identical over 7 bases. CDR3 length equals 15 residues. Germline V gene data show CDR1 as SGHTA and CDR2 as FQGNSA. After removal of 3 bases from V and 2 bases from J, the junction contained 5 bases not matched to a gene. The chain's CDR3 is CASSFQRGDTDTQYF. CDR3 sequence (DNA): TGTGCCAGCAGCTTTCAGCGGGGCGACACAGATACGCAGTATTTT.

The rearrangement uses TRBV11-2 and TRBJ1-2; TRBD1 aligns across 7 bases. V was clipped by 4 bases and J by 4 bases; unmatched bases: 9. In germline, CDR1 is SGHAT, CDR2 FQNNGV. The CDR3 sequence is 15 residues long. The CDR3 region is CASSSLKGASYGYTF. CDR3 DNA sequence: TGTGCCAGCAGCTCCCTTAAGGGGGCGAGCTATGGCTACACCTTC.

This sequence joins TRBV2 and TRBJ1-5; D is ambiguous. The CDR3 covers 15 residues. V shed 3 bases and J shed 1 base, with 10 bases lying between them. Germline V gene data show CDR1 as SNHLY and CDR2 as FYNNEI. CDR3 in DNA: TGTGCCAGCAGTGACCCGGGTACGAGCAATCAGCCCCAGCATTTT. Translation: CASSDPGTSNQPQHF.

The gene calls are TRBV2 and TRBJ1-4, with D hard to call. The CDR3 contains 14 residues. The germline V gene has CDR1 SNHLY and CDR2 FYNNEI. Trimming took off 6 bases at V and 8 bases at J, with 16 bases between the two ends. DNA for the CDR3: TGTGCCAGCAGATTATCGAATGGAGGGGAAAAACTGTTTTTT. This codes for CASRLSNGGEKLFF.

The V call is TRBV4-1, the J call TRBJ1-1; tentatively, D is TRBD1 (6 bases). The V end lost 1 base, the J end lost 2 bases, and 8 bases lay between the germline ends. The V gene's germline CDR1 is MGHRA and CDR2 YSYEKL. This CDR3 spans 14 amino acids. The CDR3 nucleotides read TGCGCCAGCAGCCAAGTAGGGGGAAACACTGAAGCTTTCTTT. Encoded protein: CASSQVGGNTEAFF.

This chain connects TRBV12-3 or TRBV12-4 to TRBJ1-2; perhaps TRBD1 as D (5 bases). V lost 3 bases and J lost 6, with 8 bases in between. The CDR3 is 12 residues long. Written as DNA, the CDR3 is TGTGCCAGCAGTTTCGGACACAATGGCTACACCTTC. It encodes CASSFGHNGYTF.

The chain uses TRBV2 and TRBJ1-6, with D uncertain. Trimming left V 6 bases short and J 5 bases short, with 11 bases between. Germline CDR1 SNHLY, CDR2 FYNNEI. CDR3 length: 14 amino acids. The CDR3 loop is CASRLTENNSPLHF. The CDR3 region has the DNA TGTGCCAGCAGGCTCACAGAAAATAATTCACCCCTCCACTTT.

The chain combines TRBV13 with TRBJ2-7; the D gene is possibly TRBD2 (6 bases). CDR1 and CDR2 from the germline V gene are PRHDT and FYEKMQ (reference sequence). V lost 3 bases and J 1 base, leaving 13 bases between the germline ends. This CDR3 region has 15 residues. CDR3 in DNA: TGTGCCAGCAGCTTTGCGGGATTCGGTTCCTACGAGCAGTACTTC. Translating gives CASSFAGFGSYEQYF.

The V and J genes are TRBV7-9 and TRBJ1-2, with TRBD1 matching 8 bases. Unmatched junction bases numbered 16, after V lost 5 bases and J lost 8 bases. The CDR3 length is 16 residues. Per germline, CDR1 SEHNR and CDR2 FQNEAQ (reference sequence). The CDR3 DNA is TGTGCCAGCAGCGGGCCGGGACAGGTCGTTAGTGTAGGCTACACCTTC. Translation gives CASSGPGQVVSVGYTF.

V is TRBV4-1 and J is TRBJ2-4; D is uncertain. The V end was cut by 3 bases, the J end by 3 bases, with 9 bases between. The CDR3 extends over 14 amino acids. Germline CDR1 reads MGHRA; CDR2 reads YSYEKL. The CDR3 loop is CASSHPLLKNIQYF. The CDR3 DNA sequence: TGCGCCAGCAGCCACCCCCTTCTCAAAAACATTCAGTACTTC.